This TCR beta chain was obtained from a study of T cell clones after liver transplantation. Overall study context: A pre-transplant mixed lymphocyte reaction with TCRbeta sequencing defined graft-donor-reactive clones followed in post-transplant blood. Draws occurred before transplant, before withdrawal, and after complete or failed withdrawal. Study conclusions and caveats: These preliminary findings come from unstandardized post-transplant sampling times.

V was shortened by 4 bases and J by 6 bases, with 11 bases between the two germline ends. CDR1 is LNHNV, CDR2 YYDKDF, per germline (reference sequence). This CDR3 region has 13 residues. The repertoire was sequenced with immunoSEQ multiplex PCR; TCRdb's copy has only in-frame clones and lacks some. Of nearly 55,000 clones listed, 70% to 85% are singletons. This clone was seen only a few times. As yet, its antigen is unknown. J is TRBJ2-3 and V is TRBV15; D possibly corresponds to TRBD1 (5 bases). The specimen comprised CD4+ T cells from blood, sampled before liver transplant. The clonotype comes from a human donor who received a liver transplant. CDR3 sequence: CATSKGQTDTQYF. The CDR3 DNA follows: TGTGCCACCAGCAAAGGACAAACGGATACGCAGTATTTT.